This T cell receptor beta chain was captured in a study of beta chain features in type 1 diabetes. Study-level background: Researchers looked at about 110 million sorted cells across all samples.

There are 12 residues in the CDR3. Expressed TCRB transcripts got sequenced, as all isolated RNA was reverse transcribed. TCRdb keeps only in-frame clones here, not all; method: immunoSEQ multiplex PCR. In the table there are roughly 300,000 clones, around 9.7% of which are singletons. Overall study results and limits: VDJ junctions from patients with type 1 diabetes contained fewer insertions and more deletions. Patients with Type 1 diabetes showed moderately but significantly shorter TCRB CDR3s in all four CD4+ subsets.

Comment on this clone: What it binds is unknown.

A CD45RO/CCR7/CD25/CD127/CD95/CD27 panel sorted naive, central memory, regulatory and stem cell-like memory CD4+ cells. The sequencing sample was made of central memory CD4+ T cells from blood. The chain employs TRBV21-1 and TRBJ1-2. TRBV21-1 is shown as a pseudogene. This sequence originates from a man aged 30 to 39 with type 1 diabetes. CDR3 region: CASSKPRRGYTF. The CDR3 coding sequence is TGTGCCAGCAGCAAACCGAGGCGTGGCTACACCTTC.